The 20 T cell receptor beta chains reported below all come from one sample, sequenced in a study of cytomegalovirus exposure and HLA in healthy donors. The table came from immunoSEQ multiplex PCR; TCRdb's copy has only in-frame clones and leaves some out. The table shows under 250,000 clones, with 75% to 90% occurring only once. The sample taken for sequencing was PBMCs. Every receptor here comes from a woman aged 18-29 years in good health and CMV-seronegative.

The chain couples TRBV11-2 to TRBJ2-1; the match to TRBD2 covers 10 bases. This CDR3 is built from 15 residues. Germline V gene data show CDR1 as SGHAT and CDR2 as FQNNGV. Trimming at V came to 2 bases and at J to 8 bases, leaving 6 bases not matched to a gene. CDR3 in DNA: TGTGCCAGCAGCTTAATTCCTAGCGGGAGCGATGAGCAGTTCTTC. It codes for CASSLIPSGSDEQFF.

The chain carries TRBV29-1 and TRBJ1-2; D is ambiguous. Trimming left V 4 bases short and J 4 bases short, with 13 bases between. The CDR3 has 13 amino acids. Germline V gene lookup returns CDR1 SQVTM and CDR2 ANQGSEA. CDR3 amino acids: CSVGDLRPYGYTF. DNA of the CDR3: TGCAGCGTTGGAGACCTCCGCCCCTATGGCTACACCTTC. Looking up the rest from reference TRBV29-1 and TRBJ1-2 gives the full variable domain: SAVISQKPSRDICQRGTSLTIQCQVDSQVTMMFWYRQQPGQSLTLIATANQGSEATYESGFVIDKFPISRPNLTFSTLTVSNMSPEDSSIYLCSVGDLRPYGYTFGSGTRLTVV.

This chain uses TRBV6-1 with TRBJ2-3; D is undetermined. There are 12 residues in the CDR3. Germline CDR1 reads MNHNS; CDR2 reads SASEGT. V dropped 3 bases and J dropped 6 bases, with 7 bases sitting between them. CDR3 in amino acids: CASSEAVDTQYF. DNA for the CDR3: TGTGCCAGCAGTGAGGCAGTGGATACGCAGTATTTT.

The chain joins TRBV9 to TRBJ1-1; D remains unclear. The CDR3 is 11 amino acids. The V end was cut by 4 bases, the J end by 10 bases, with 11 bases between. Germline V gene data show CDR1 as SGDLS and CDR2 as YYNGEE. CDR3 in DNA: TGTGCCAGCAGCACAAAGGCTGTAGCTTTCTTT. Amino acids: CASSTKAVAFF.

This clone was seen once. The gene calls are TRBV5-1 and TRBJ2-2; perhaps TRBD1 as D (6 bases). The germline CDR1 and CDR2 sequences are SGHRS and YFSETQ. The length of the CDR3 is 15 residues. V lost 0 bases and J lost 4, with 10 bases in between. CDR3 residues: CASSLVSGVTGELFF. The CDR3 DNA reads as TGCGCCAGCAGCTTGGTATCAGGGGTCACCGGGGAGCTGTTTTTT.

This chain connects TRBV30 to TRBJ1-2; 7 bases align to TRBD1. This CDR3 contains 13 residues. Germline assignment: CDR1 GTSNPN and CDR2 SVGIG (reference sequence). The trim removed 5 bases at V and 4 bases at J, leaving 7 bases unmatched. CDR3 protein: CAWARQGLYGYTF. Here the CDR3 DNA reads TGTGCCTGGGCCCGACAGGGACTCTATGGCTACACCTTC.

The rearrangement uses TRBV19 and TRBJ1-5; D might be TRBD1 (5 bases). The CDR3 runs to 15 residues. Germline loops: CDR1 LNHDA, CDR2 SQIVND (reference sequence). V was trimmed by 6 bases and J by 0 bases, leaving 12 bases between them. The CDR3 region has the DNA TGTGCCAGTAGATGGCAGGGCACTAGCAATCAGCCCCAGCATTTT. Translation gives CASRWQGTSNQPQHF.

This clone was seen only a few times. The chain's CDR3 is CASRPGQGAHQPQHF. CDR3 DNA: TGTGCCAGCCGGCCGGGACAGGGGGCCCATCAGCCCCAGCATTTT. This chain joins TRBV28 and TRBJ1-5, with 12 bases that match TRBD1. Germline loops: CDR1 MDHEN, CDR2 SYDVKM. V lost 8 bases to trimming and J lost 5 bases; unmatched junction nucleotides: 7. The CDR3 runs to 15 residues.

V is TRBV19 and J is TRBJ1-2; D perhaps matches TRBD1 (5 bases). Germline V lookup: CDR1 LNHDA, CDR2 SQIVND (reference sequence). The CDR3 contains 17 residues. The V gene lost 3 bases and the J gene lost 8 bases, with 25 bases spanning the gap. Here the CDR3 DNA reads TGTGCCAGTAGTATCCGAAGACAGATACAATTTGGTGGAGGCTACACCTTC. Translation gives CASSIRRQIQFGGGYTF.

The chain uses TRBV28 and TRBJ1-2; TRBD1 is a possible D gene (5 bases). Per the germline V gene, CDR1 is MDHEN and CDR2 is SYDVKM. Trimming removed 6 bases at V and 8 bases at J, with 16 bases between. The CDR3 loop spans 13 amino acids. In DNA, the CDR3 is TGTGCCAGCAGCCCAAATGGGGACTGGGGCTACACCTTC. Protein sequence: CASSPNGDWGYTF.

This clone showed up just a few times. The V gene is TRBV7-9, the J gene TRBJ2-5; D uncertain. CDR1 is SEHNR and CDR2 is FQNEAQ in the germline V gene (reference sequence). The CDR3 spans 12 residues. Trimming cost V 5 bases and J 7 bases, with 11 bases left between them. CDR3 DNA sequence: TGTGCCAGCAGCGGTGAACTAAGGACCCAGTACTTC. Residues: CASSGELRTQYF.

The chain has TRBV2 and TRBJ1-5; 8 nucleotides agree with TRBD1. The CDR3 runs to 13 residues. V shed 4 bases, J shed 5 bases, and the junction held 1 base outside the gene matches. Germline V gene sequence: CDR1 SNHLY, CDR2 FYNNEI. CDR3 sequence: CASSADRDQPQHF. The CDR3, as DNA: TGTGCCAGCAGTGCGGACAGGGATCAGCCCCAGCATTTT.

The chain links TRBV5-1 to TRBJ1-4; TRBD1 aligns across 7 bases. V was pared by 4 bases and J by 8 bases, with 2 bases of the junction left unmatched. The length of the CDR3 is 12 residues. Germline CDR1 SGHRS, CDR2 YFSETQ. In nucleotides, the CDR3 is TGCGCCAGCAGCCCGGACAGGGAAAAACTGTTTTTT. This codes for CASSPDREKLFF.

The V call is TRBV9, the J call TRBJ1-2, with TRBD1 matching over 10 bases. Per the germline V gene, CDR1 is SGDLS and CDR2 is YYNGEE. V dropped 0 bases and J dropped 0; count of bases not matched to a gene: 8. The CDR3 is 18 residues long. CDR3 DNA sequence: TGTGCCAGCAGCGTAGCGGCGGGGACAGGGGCCACTAACTATGGCTACACCTTC. This sequence encodes CASSVAAGTGATNYGYTF.

Comment on this clone: This sample also contains other DNA sequences that code for the same CDR3. The V and J genes are TRBV10-3 and TRBJ2-1; 7 bases fit TRBD1. The trim removed 4 bases at V and 6 bases at J, leaving 0 bases unmatched. This CDR3 has 12 residues. Germline CDR1 reads ENHRY; CDR2 reads SYGVKD. CDR3 loop: CAISGQGNEQFF. The CDR3 region has the DNA TGTGCCATCAGTGGACAGGGCAATGAGCAGTTCTTC.

This sequence joins TRBV5-1 and TRBJ2-2; D is perhaps TRBD2 (6 bases). The V end lost 2 bases, the J end lost 5 bases, and 13 bases lay between the germline ends. The length of the CDR3 is 15 residues. CDR1 is SGHRS and CDR2 is YFSETQ in the germline V gene. In nucleotides, the CDR3 is TGCGCCAGCAGCTTAGGCGGGGAAGTAACCGGGGAGCTGTTTTTT. Protein: CASSLGGEVTGELFF.

The chain combines TRBV2 with TRBJ1-4; D is unresolved. Germline V CDR1 and CDR2: SNHLY, FYNNEI. The length of the CDR3 is 14 residues. Trimming cost V 1 base and J 7 bases, with 10 bases left between them. The chain's CDR3 is CASSEEWTVEKLFF. The CDR3 DNA sequence: TGTGCCAGCAGTGAAGAATGGACGGTTGAAAAACTGTTTTTT.

The chain uses TRBV9 and TRBJ2-3; 9 bases match TRBD2. V was pared by 2 bases and J by 1 base, with 2 bases of the junction left unmatched. Per the germline V gene, CDR1 is SGDLS and CDR2 is YYNGEE. This CDR3 has 15 amino acids. In DNA form, the CDR3 reads TGTGCCAGCAGCGTGGTAGCGGGAGGCACAGATACGCAGTATTTT. Protein sequence: CASSVVAGGTDTQYF.

Here the CDR3 DNA reads TGTGCCAGCAGCTTATTGGGGGCAAGCTCCTATAATTCACCCCTCCACTTT. This encodes CASSLLGASSYNSPLHF. J is TRBJ1-6 and V is TRBV11-2; a weak D match, TRBD1 (6 bases). This CDR3 has 17 amino acids. Trimming took 2 bases from V and 0 from J, leaving 11 bases between them. The germline V gene has CDR1 SGHAT and CDR2 FQNNGV.

The chain links TRBV11-3 to TRBJ2-2, with a weak D call TRBD2 (6 bases). The germline CDR1 and CDR2 sequences are SGHNT and YENEEA. The CDR3 consists of 15 residues. Trimming removed 4 bases at V and 5 bases at J, with 14 bases between. CDR3 nucleotides: TGTGCCAGCAGCTCTCGTCGGGAGAGGACCGGGGAGCTGTTTTTT. It specifies CASSSRRERTGELFF.